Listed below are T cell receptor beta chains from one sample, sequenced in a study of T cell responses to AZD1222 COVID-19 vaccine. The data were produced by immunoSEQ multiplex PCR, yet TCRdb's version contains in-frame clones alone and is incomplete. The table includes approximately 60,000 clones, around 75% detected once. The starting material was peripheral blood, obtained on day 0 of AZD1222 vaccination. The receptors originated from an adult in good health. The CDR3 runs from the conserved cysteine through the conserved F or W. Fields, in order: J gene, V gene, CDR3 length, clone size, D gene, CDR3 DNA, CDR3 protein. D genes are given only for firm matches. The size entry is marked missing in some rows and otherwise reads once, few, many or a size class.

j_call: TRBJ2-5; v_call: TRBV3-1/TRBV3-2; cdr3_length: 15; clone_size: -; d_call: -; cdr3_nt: TGTGCCAGCAGCCGGGGGCCGGGGTACCAAGAGACCCAGTACTTC; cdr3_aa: CASSRGPGYQETQYF
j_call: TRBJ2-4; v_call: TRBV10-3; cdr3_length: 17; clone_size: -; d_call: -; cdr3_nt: TGTGCCATCAGTGAGTCGAAGGCCCCCGGGGCCAAAAACATTCAGTACTTC; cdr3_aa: CAISESKAPGAKNIQYF
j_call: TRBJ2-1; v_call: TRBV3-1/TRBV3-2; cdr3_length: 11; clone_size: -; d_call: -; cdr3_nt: TGTGCCAGCAGCCAAGTTTACTCCTGGGTCTTC; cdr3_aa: CASSQVYSWVF
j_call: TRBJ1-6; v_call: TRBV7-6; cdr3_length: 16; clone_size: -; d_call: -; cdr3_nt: TGTGCCAGCAGCTTAGGGACGTCCCAATCGAGTTCACCCCTCCACTTT; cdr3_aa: CASSLGTSQSSSPLHF
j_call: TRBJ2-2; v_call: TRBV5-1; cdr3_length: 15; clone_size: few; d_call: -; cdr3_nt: TGCGCCAGCAGCCCGGCCGCCGAGGGGACCGGGGAGCTGTTTTTT; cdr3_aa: CASSPAAEGTGELFF
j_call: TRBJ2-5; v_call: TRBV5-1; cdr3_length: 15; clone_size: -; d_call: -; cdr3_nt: TGCGCCAGCAGCTTGTCAGATATTTTAACAGAGACCCAGTACTTC; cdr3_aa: CASSLSDILTETQYF
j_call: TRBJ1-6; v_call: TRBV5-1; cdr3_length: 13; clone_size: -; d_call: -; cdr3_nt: TGCGCCAGCAGCCGGGGATATAATTCACCCCTCCACTTT; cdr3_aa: CASSRGYNSPLHF
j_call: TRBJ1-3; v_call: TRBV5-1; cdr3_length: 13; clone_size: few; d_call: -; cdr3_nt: TGCGCCAGCAGCTTGGATCTGGGTAACACCATATATTTT; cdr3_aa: CASSLDLGNTIYF
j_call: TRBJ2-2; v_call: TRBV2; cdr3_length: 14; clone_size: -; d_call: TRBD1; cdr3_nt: TGTGCTGGAAGGGGGCAGTCGGAGACCGGGGAGCTGTTTTTT; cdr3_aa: CAGRGQSETGELFF
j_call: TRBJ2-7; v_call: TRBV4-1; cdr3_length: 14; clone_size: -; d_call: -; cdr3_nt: TGCGCCAGCAGCCAAGGGGCGCTGGTGGGCGAGCAGTACTTC; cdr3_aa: CASSQGALVGEQYF
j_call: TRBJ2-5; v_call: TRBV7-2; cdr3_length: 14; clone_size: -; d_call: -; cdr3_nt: TGTGCCAGCAGCTTAAACGGGGGCCAAGAGACCCAGTACTTC; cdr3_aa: CASSLNGGQETQYF
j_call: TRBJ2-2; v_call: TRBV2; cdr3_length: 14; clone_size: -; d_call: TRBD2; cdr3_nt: TGTGCCAGCAGTGCTACACGGGAGGCCGGGGAGCTGTTTTTT; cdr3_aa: CASSATREAGELFF
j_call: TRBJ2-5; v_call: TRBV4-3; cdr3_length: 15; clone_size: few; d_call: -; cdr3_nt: TGCGCCAGCAGCCAAGGTGGCGGTAATCAAGAGACCCAGTACTTC; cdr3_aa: CASSQGGGNQETQYF
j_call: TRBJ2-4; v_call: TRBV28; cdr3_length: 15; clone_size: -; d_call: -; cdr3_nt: TGTGCCAGCAGTTTTACGGGGGTTGGGGAAAACATTCAGTACTTC; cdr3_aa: CASSFTGVGENIQYF
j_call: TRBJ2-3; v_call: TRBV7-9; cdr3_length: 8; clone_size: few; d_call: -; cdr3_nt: TGTGCCAGCAGCTTAGAGTATTTT; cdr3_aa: CASSLEYF
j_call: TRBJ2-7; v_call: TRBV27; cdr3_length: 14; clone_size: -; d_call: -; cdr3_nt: TGTGCCAGCAGTATTATACCTTTGGACTACGAGCAGTACTTC; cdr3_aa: CASSIIPLDYEQYF
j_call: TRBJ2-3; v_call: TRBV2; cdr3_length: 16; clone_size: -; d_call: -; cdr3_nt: TGTGCCAGCAGCGTGGGGGCGGGGACTAGCACAGATACGCAGTATTTT; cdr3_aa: CASSVGAGTSTDTQYF
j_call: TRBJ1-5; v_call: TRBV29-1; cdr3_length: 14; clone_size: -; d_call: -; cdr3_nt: TGCAGCGTCTCCAGTGGGGACCCCACTCAGCCCCAGCATTTT; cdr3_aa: CSVSSGDPTQPQHF
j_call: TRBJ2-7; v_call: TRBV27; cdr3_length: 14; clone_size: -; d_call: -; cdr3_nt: TGTGCCAGCCTTTCCACAGCTACCTCCTACGAGCAGTACTTC; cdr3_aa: CASLSTATSYEQYF
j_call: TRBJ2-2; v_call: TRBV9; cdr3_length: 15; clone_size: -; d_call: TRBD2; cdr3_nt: TGTGCCAGCAGCGCGGGAGGTGGTTACACCGGGGAGCTGTTTTTT; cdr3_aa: CASSAGGGYTGELFF
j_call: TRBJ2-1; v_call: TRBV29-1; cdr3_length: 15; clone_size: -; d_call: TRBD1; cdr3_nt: TGCAGCGTTGAAGGGGACAGGCACTCTTACAATGAGCAGTTCTTC; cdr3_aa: CSVEGDRHSYNEQFF
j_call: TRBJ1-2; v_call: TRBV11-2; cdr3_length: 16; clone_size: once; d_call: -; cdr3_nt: TGTGCCAGCAGCTTGGACCGGCGGGGGGGGAACTATGGCTACACCTTC; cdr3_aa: CASSLDRRGGNYGYTF
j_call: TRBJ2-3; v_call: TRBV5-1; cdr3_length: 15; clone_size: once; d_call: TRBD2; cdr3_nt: TGCGCCAGCAGCTCGGGGGGACTAGCAGCAGATACGCAGTATTTT; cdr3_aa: CASSSGGLAADTQYF
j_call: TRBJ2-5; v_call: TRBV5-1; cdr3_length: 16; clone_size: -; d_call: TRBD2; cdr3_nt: TGCGCCAGCAGCTCCGGGACTAGCGGTGTCATAGAGACCCAGTACTTC; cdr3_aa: CASSSGTSGVIETQYF
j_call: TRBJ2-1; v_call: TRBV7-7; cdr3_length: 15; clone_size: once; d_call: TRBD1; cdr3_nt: TGTGCCAGCAGCGCCGGACAGGGAATTTTGGTTGAGCAGTTCTTC; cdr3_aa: CASSAGQGILVEQFF
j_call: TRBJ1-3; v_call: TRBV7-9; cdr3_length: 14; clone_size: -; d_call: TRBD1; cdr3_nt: TGTGCCAGGCGATCAGGGGGCTCTGGAAACACCATATATTTT; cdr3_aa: CARRSGGSGNTIYF
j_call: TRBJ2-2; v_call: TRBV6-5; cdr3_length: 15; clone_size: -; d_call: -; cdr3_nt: TGTGCCAGCAGTTCCTCTATAGTAACAACCGGGGAGCTGTTTTTT; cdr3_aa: CASSSSIVTTGELFF
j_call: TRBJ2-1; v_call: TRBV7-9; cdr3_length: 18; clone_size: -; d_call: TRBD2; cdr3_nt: TGTGCCAGCAGCTTAATGCCAGGGAGGGGTAGCTCCTACAATGAGCAGTTCTTC; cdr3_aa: CASSLMPGRGSSYNEQFF